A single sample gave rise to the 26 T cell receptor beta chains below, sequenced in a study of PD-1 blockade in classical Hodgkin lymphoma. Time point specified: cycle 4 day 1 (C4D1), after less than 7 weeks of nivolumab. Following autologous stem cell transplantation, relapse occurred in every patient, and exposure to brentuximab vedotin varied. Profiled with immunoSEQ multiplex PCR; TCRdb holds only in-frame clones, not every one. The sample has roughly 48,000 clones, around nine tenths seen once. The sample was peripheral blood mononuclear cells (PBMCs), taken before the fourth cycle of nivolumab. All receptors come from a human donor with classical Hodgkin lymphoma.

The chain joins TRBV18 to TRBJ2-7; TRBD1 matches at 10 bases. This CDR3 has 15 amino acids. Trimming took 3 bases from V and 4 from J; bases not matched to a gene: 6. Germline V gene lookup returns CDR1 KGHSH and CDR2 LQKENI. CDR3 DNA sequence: TGTGCCAGCTCACCCATAGACAGGGGGCAGTACGAGCAGTACTTC. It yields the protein CASSPIDRGQYEQYF.

The CDR3 bases are TGTGCCAGCAGCTTAGCCTCGGTCGGTGAGCAGTTCTTC. Its protein is CASSLASVGEQFF. The V and J genes are TRBV7-2 and TRBJ2-1; no clear D. This CDR3 comprises 13 residues. Germline loops: CDR1 SGHTA, CDR2 FQGNSA. Trimming removed 0 bases at V and 9 bases at J, with 9 bases between.

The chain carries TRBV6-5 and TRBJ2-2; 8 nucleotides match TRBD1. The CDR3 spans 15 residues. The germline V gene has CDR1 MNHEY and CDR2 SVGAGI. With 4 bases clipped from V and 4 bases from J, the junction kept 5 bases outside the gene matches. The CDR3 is CASSSRQGFTGELFF. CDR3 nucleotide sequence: TGTGCCAGCAGTTCGAGACAGGGGTTCACCGGGGAGCTGTTTTTT.

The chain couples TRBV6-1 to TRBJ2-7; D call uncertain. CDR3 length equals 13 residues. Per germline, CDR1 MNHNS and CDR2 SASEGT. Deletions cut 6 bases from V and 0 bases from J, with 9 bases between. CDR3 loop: CASRTYNSYEQYF. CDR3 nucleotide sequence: TGTGCCAGCAGGACGTATAACTCCTACGAGCAGTACTTC.

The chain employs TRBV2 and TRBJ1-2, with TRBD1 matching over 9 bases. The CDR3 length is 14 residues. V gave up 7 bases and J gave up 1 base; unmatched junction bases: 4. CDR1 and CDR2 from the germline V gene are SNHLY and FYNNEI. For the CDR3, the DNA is TGTGCCAGCATTCCGGGACAGGGTAACTATGGCTACACCTTC. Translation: CASIPGQGNYGYTF.

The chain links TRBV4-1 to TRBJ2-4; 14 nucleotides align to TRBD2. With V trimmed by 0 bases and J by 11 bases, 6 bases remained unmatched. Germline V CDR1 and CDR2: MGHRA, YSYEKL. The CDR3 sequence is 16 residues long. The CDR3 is CASSQETGLAGAVQYF. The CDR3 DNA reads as TGCGCCAGCAGCCAAGAAACGGGACTAGCGGGAGCTGTTCAGTACTTC.

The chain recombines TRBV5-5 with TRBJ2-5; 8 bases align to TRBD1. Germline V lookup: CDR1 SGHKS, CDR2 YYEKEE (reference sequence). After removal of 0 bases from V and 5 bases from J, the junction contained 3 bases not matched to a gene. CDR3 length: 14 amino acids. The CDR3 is CASSLGTGKETQYF. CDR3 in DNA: TGTGCCAGCAGCTTGGGGACAGGGAAGGAGACCCAGTACTTC.

CDR3 region: CASSPIDSYEQYF. The DNA of the CDR3 is TGTGCCAGCAGTCCCATCGACTCCTACGAGCAGTACTTC. This chain joins TRBV2 and TRBJ2-7; D gene ambiguous. Germline V gives CDR1 SNHLY, CDR2 FYNNEI. The germline V and J ends were trimmed by 5 bases and 0 bases, with 8 bases remaining between them. This CDR3 region has 13 residues.

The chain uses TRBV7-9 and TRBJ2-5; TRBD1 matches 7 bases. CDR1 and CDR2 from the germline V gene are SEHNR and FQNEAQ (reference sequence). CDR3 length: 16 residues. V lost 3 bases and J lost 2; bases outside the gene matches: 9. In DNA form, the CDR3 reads TGTGCCAGCAGCTTCCCATCAGGGACAGATCAAGAGACCCAGTACTTC. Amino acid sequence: CASSFPSGTDQETQYF.

This CDR3 reads CASSQQGSNEKLFF. CDR3 bases: TGTGCCAGCAGCCAACAGGGATCTAATGAAAAACTGTTTTTT. The J gene is TRBJ1-4, the V gene TRBV9, with D perhaps TRBD1 (6 bases). This CDR3 is 14 amino acids long. Germline V gives CDR1 SGDLS, CDR2 YYNGEE. V dropped 4 bases and J dropped 3 bases, with 10 bases sitting between them.

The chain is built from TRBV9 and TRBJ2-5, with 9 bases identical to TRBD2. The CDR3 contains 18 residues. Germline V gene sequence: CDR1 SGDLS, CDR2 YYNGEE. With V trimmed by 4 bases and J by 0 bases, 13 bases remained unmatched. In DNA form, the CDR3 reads TGTGCCAGCAGCCCCAAGGTGGGACTAGCACACGACCAAGAGACCCAGTACTTC. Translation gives CASSPKVGLAHDQETQYF.

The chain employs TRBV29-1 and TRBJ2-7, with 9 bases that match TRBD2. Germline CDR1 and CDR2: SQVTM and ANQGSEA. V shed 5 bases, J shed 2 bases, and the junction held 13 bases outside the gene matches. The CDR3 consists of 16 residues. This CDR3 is CSVHLAGLASAYEQYF. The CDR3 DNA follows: TGCAGCGTTCATCTTGCTGGACTAGCGTCCGCCTACGAGCAGTACTTC.

CDR3 DNA sequence: TGTGCCAGCAGTTCCTCAGGTCCAGGAGGCGGCTACACCTTC. Amino acids: CASSSSGPGGGYTF. The V gene is TRBV6-5, the J gene TRBJ1-2; D gene ambiguous. CDR1 MNHEY and CDR2 SVGAGI come from the germline V gene. This CDR3 contains 14 residues. Trimming removed 4 bases at V and 8 bases at J, with 17 bases between.

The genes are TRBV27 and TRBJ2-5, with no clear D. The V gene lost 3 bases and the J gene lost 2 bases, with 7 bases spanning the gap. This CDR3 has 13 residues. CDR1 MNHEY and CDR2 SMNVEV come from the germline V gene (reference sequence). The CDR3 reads CASSFQQQETQYF. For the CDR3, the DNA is TGTGCCAGCAGTTTTCAACAGCAAGAGACCCAGTACTTC.

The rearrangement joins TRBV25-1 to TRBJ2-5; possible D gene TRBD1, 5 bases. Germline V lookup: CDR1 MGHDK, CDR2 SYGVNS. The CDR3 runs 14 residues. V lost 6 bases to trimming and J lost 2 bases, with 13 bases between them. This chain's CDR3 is CASRGGHSQETQYF. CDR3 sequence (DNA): TGTGCCAGCAGGGGTGGACATTCTCAAGAGACCCAGTACTTC.

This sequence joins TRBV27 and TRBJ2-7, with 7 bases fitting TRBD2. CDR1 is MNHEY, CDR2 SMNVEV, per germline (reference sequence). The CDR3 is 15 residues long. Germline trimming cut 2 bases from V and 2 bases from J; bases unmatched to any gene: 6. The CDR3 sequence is CASSLKASGTYEQYF. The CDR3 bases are TGTGCCAGCAGTTTAAAAGCTAGCGGCACCTACGAGCAGTACTTC.

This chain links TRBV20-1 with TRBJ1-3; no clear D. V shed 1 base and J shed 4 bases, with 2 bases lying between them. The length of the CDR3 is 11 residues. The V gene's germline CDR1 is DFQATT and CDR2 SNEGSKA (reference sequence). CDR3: CSARGGNTIYF. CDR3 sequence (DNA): TGCAGTGCTAGAGGGGGAAACACCATATATTTT.

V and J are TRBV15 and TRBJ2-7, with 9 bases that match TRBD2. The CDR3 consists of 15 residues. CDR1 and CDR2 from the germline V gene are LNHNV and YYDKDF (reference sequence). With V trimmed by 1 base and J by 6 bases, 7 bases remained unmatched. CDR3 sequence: CATSRGGLAGTEQYF. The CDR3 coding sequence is TGTGCCACCAGCAGAGGGGGTCTAGCGGGGACCGAGCAGTACTTC.

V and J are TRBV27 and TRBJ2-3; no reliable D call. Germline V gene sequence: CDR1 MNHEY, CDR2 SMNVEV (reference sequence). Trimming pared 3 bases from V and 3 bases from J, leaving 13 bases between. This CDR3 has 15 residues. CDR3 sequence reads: CASSFVAGATDTQYF. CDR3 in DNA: TGTGCCAGCAGTTTTGTGGCAGGAGCAACAGATACGCAGTATTTT.

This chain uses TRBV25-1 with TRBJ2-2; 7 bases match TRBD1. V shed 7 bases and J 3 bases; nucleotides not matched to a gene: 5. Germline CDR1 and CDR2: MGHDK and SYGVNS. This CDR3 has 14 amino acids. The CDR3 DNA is TGTGCCAGCACACGGGACAGAGACACCGGGGAGCTGTTTTTT. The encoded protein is CASTRDRDTGELFF.

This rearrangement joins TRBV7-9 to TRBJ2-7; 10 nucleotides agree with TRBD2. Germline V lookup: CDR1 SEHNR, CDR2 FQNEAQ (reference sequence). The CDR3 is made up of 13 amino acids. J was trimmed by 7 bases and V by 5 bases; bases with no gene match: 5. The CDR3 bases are TGTGCCAGCAGCAGGGGACTAGCGCGGGAGCAGTACTTC. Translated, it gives CASSRGLAREQYF.

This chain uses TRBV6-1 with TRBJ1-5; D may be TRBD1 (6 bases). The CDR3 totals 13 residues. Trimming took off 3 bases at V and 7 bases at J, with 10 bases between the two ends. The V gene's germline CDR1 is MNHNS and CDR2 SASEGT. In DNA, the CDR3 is TGTGCCAGCAGTGAGGGGGCTCGACAGCCCCAGCATTTT. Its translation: CASSEGARQPQHF.

CDR3 sequence: CASSLTWTGSYNEQFF. The DNA of the CDR3 is TGTGCCAGCAGCCTCACGTGGACAGGCTCCTACAATGAGCAGTTCTTC. V usage is TRBV7-3 and J usage is TRBJ2-1; 7 bases agree with TRBD1. The CDR3 has 16 residues. With V trimmed by 5 bases and J by 0 bases, 7 bases remained unmatched. CDR1 and CDR2 from the germline V gene are SGHTA and FQGTGA.

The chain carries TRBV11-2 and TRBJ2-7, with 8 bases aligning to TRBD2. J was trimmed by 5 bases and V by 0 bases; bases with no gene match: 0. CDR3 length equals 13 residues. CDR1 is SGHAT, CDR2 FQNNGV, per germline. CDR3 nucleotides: TGTGCCAGCAGCTTAGAACTAGCGGACGAGCAGTACTTC. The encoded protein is CASSLELADEQYF. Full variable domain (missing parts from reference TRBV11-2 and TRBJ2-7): EAGVAQSPRYKIIEKRQSVAFWCNPISGHATLYWYQQILGQGPKLLIQFQNNGVVDDSQLPKDRFSAERLKGVDSTLKIQPAKLEDSAVYLCASSLELADEQYFGPGTRLTVT.

CDR3 DNA sequence: TGCGCCAGCAGCCCGGACTCGAGTCTGGCGATGAACACTGAAGCTTTCTTT. Translation: CASSPDSSLAMNTEAFF. This chain connects TRBV5-1 to TRBJ1-1, with D uncertain. The length of the CDR3 is 17 residues. V lost 4 bases, J lost 0 bases, and 19 bases lay in between. Per germline, CDR1 SGHRS and CDR2 YFSETQ.

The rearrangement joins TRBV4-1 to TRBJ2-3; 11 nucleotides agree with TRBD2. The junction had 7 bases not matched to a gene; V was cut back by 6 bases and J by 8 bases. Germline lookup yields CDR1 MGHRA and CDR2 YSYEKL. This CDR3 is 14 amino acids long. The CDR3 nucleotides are TGCGCCAGCAGTGGGACTAGCGGACCGGCTACGCAGTATTTT. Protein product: CASSGTSGPATQYF.